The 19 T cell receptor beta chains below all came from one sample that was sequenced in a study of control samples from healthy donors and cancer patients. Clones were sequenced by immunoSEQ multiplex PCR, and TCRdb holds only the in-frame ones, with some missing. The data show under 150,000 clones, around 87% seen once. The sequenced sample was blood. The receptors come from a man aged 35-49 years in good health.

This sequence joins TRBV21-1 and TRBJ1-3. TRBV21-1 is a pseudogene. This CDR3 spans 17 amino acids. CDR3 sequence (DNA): TGTGCCAGCAGCTCCCGACAGCGGTCGCCGACTGGAAACACCATATATTTT. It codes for CASSSRQRSPTGNTIYF.

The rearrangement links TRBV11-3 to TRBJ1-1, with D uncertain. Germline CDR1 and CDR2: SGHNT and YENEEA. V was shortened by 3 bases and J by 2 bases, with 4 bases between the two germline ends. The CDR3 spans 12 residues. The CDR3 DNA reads TGTGCCAGCAGCTTCGGTAACACTGAAGCTTTCTTT. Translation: CASSFGNTEAFF.

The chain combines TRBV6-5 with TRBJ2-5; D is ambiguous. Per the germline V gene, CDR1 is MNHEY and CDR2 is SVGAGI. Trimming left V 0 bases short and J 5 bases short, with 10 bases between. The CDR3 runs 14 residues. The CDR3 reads CASSYSSGRETQYF. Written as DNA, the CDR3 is TGTGCCAGCAGTTACTCGAGTGGGCGGGAGACCCAGTACTTC.

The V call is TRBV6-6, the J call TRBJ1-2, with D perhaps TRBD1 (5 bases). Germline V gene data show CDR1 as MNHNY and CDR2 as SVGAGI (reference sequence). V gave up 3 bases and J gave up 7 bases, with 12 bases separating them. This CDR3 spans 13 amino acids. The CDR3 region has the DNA TGTGCCAGCAGTTATACGGCAGGGACTGGCTACACCTTC. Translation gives CASSYTAGTGYTF.

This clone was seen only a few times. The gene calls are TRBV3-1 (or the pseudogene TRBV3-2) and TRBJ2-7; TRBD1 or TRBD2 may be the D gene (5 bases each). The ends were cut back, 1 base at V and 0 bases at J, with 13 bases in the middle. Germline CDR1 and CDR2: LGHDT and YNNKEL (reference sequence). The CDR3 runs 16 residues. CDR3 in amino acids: CASSQGPGPASYEQYF. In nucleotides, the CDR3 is TGTGCCAGCAGCCAAGGGCCGGGACCAGCCTCCTACGAGCAGTACTTC.

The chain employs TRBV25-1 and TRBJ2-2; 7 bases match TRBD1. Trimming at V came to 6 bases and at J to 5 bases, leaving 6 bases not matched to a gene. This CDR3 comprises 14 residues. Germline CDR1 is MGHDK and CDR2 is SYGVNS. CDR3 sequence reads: CASRKQGDTGELFF. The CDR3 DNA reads TGTGCCAGCAGGAAGCAGGGGGATACCGGGGAGCTGTTTTTT.

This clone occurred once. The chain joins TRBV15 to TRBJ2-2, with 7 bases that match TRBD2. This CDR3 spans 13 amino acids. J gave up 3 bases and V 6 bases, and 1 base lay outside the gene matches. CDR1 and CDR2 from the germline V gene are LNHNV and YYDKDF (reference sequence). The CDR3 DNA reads TGTGCCACCAGGGGGGGGGACACCGGGGAGCTGTTTTTT. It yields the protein CATRGGDTGELFF.

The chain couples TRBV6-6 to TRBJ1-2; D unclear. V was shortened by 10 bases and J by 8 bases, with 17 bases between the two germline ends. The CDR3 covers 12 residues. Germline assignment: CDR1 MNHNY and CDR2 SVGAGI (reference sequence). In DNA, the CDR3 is TGTGCCATCCGGGGTGTCGGGGAGGGCTACACCTTC. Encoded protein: CAIRGVGEGYTF.

The CDR3 region is CASSLSGGNTEAFF. CDR3 bases: TGTGCCAGCAGCTTGAGCGGGGGGAACACTGAAGCTTTCTTT. The rearrangement uses TRBV7-8 and TRBJ1-1; weak D call: TRBD1 (5 bases). V was pared by 3 bases and J by 1 base, with 9 bases between. The CDR3 has 14 residues. CDR1 is SGHVS and CDR2 is FQNEAQ in the germline V gene.

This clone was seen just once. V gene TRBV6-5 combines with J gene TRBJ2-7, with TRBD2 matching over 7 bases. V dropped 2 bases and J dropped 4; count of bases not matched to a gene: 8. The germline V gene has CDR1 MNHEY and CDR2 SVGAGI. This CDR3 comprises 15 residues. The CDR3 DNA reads TGTGCCAGCAGTTACCGCGGGGGTATCTGGTACGAGCAGTACTTC. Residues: CASSYRGGIWYEQYF.

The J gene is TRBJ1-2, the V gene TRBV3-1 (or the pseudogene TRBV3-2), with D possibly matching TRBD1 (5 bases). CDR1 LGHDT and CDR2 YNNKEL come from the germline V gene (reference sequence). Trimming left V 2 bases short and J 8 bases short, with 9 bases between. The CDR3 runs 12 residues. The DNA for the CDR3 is TGTGCCAGCAGCCAACTAACAGGCGGCTACACCTTC. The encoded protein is CASSQLTGGYTF.

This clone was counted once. The CDR3 bases are TGCAGCGTCGTGTCGACGGGGAACACTGAAGCTTTCTTT. Translating it yields CSVVSTGNTEAFF. The gene calls are TRBV29-1 and TRBJ1-1; D is uncertain. Germline CDR1 reads SQVTM; CDR2 reads ANQGSEA. V was pared by 6 bases and J by 1 base, with 12 bases between. The CDR3 loop spans 13 amino acids.

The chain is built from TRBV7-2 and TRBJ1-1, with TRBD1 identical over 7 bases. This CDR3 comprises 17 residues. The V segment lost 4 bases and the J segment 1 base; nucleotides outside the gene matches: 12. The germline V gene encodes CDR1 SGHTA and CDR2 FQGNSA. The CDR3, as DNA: TGTGCCAGCAGCTCATCGAAGGGTCGGGACAGGAACACTGAAGCTTTCTTT. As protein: CASSSSKGRDRNTEAFF. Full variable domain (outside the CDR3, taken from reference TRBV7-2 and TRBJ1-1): GAGVSQSPSNKVTEKGKDVELRCDPISGHTALYWYRQSLGQGLEFLIYFQGNSAPDKSGLPSDRFSAERTGGSVSTLTIQRTQQEDSAVYLCASSSSKGRDRNTEAFFGQGTRLTVV.

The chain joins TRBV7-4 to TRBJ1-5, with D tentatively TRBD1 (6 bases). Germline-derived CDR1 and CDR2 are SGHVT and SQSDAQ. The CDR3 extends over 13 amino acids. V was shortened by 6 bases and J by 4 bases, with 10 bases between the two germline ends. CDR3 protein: CASRTRGNQPQHF. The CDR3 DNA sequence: TGTGCCAGCAGGACAAGGGGGAATCAGCCCCAGCATTTT.

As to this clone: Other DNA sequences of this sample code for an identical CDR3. CDR3 amino acids: CASSDWSNEQFF. CDR3 coding DNA: TGTGCCAGCAGTGACTGGTCCAATGAGCAGTTCTTC. The rearrangement links TRBV6-4 to TRBJ2-1; D ambiguous. The germline V and J ends were trimmed by 1 base and 6 bases, with 4 bases remaining between them. Germline values: CDR1 MRHNA, CDR2 SNTAGT. The CDR3 consists of 12 residues.

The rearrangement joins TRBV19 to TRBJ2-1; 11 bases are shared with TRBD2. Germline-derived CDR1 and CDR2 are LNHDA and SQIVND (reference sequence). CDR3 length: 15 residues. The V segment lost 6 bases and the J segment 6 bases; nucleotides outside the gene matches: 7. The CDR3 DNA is TGTGCCAGTAGCCCTTCTAGCGGGGGGCGCAATGAGCAGTTCTTC. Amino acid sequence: CASSPSSGGRNEQFF.

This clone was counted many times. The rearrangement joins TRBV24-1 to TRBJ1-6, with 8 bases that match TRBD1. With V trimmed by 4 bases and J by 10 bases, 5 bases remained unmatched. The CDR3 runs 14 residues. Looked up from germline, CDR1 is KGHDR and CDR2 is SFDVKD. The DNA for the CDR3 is TGTGCCACCAGTGAACAGGGGGTGGGCTCACCCCTCCACTTT. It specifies CATSEQGVGSPLHF.

In DNA form, the CDR3 reads TGTGCCAGCAGCTTGGCGGGGACAGTAGCCTCCTACGAGCAGTACTTC. Encoded protein: CASSLAGTVASYEQYF. V and J are TRBV5-5 and TRBJ2-7; 7 nucleotides align to TRBD1. V shed 0 bases and J 0 bases; nucleotides not matched to a gene: 6. Germline V gives CDR1 SGHKS, CDR2 YYEKEE (reference sequence). This CDR3 is 16 amino acids long.

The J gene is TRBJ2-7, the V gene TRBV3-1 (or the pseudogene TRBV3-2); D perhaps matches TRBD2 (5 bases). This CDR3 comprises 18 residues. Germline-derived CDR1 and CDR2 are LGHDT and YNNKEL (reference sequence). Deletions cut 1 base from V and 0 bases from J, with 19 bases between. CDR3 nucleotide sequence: TGTGCCAGCAGCCAAGGGTGGAGCTGGGCGGGTCTCTCCTACGAGCAGTACTTC. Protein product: CASSQGWSWAGLSYEQYF.